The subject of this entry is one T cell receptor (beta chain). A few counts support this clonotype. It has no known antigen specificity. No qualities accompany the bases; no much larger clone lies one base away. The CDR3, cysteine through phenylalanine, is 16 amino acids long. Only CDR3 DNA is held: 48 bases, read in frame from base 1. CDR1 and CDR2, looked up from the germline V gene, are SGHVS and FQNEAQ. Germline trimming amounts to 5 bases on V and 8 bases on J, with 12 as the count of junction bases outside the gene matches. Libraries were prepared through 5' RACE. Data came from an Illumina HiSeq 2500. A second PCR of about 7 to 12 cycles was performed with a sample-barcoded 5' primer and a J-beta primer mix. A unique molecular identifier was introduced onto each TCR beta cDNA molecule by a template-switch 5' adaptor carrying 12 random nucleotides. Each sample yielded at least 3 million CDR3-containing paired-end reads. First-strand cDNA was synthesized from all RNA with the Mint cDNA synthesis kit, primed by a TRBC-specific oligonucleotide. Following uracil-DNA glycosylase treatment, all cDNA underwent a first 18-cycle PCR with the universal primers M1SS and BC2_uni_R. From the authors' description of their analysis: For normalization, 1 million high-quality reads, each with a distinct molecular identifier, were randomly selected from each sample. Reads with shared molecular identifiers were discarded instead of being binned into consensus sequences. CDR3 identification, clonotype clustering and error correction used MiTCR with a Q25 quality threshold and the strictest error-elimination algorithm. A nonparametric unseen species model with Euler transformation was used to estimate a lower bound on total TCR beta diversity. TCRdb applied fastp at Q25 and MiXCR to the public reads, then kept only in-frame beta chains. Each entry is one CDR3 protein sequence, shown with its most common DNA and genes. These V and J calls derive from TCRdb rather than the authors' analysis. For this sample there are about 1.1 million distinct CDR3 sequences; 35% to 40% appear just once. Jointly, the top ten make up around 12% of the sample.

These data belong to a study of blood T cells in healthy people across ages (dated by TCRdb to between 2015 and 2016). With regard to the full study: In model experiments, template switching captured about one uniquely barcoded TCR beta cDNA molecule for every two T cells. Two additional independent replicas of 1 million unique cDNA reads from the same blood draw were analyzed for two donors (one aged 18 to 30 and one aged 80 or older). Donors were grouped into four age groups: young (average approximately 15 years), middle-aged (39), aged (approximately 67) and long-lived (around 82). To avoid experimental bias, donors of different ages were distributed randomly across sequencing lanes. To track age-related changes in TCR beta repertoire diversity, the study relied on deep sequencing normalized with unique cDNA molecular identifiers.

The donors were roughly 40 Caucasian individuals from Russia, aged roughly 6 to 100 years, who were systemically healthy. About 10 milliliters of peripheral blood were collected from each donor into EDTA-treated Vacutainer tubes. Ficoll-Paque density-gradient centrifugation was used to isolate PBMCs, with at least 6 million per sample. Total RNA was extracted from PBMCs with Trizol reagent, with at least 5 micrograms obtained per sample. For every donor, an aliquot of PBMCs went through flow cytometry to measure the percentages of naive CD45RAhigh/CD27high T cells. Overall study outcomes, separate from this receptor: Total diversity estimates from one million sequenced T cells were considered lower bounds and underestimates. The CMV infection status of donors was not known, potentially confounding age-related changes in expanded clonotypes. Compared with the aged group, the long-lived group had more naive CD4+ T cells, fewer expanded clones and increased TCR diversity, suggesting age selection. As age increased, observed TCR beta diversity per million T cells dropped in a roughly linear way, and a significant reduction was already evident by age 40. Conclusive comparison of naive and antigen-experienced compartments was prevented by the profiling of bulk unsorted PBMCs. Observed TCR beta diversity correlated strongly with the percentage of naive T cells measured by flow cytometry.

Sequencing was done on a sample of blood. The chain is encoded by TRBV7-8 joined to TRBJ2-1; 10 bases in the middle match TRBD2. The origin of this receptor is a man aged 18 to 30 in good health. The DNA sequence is TGTGCCAGCAGCCTCCAAGAAGCGGGGGGGCGCTATGAGCAGTTCTTC. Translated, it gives CASSLQEAGGRYEQFF.